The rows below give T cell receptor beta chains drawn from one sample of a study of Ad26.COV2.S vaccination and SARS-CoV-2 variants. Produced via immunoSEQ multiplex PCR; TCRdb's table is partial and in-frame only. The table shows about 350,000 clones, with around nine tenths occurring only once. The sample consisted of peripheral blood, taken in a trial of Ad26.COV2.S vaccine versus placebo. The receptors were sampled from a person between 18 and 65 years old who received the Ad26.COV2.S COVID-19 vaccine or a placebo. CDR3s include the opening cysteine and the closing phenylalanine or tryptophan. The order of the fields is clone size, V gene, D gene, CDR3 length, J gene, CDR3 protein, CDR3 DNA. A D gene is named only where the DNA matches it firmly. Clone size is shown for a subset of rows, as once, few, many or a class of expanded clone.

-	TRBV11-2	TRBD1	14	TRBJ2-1	CASSPGTAYNEQFF	TGTGCCAGCAGCCCCGGGACAGCTTACAATGAGCAGTTCTTC
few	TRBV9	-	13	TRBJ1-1	CASSPGSRVEAFF	TGTGCCAGCAGCCCAGGGTCGCGGGTTGAAGCTTTCTTT
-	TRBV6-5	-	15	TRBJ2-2	CASQFPAGGAGELFF	TGTGCCAGCCAATTTCCGGCAGGAGGGGCCGGGGAGCTGTTTTTT
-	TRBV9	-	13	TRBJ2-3	CASQRTSTDTQYF	TGTGCCAGCCAGCGTACTAGCACAGATACGCAGTATTTT
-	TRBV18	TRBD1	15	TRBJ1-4	CASSFRDRGHEKLFF	TGTGCCAGCTCATTCCGGGACAGGGGGCATGAAAAACTGTTTTTT
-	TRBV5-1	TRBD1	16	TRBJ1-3	CASSTRQGAKGNTIYF	TGCGCCAGCAGCACCCGACAGGGGGCGAAAGGAAACACCATATATTTT
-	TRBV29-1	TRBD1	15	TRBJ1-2	CSVGDRQGANSGNTF	TGCAGCGTTGGAGACAGACAGGGGGCGAACTCGGGCAACACCTTC
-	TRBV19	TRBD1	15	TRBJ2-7	CASSAQGATNYEQYF	TGTGCCAGTAGCGCCCAGGGGGCTACGAACTACGAGCAGTACTTC
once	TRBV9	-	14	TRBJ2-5	CASSQTLAQETQYF	TGTGCCAGCAGCCAGACTCTAGCACAAGAGACCCAGTACTTC
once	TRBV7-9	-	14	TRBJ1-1	CASRRTDMNTEAFF	TGTGCCAGCAGGCGGACGGACATGAACACTGAAGCTTTCTTT